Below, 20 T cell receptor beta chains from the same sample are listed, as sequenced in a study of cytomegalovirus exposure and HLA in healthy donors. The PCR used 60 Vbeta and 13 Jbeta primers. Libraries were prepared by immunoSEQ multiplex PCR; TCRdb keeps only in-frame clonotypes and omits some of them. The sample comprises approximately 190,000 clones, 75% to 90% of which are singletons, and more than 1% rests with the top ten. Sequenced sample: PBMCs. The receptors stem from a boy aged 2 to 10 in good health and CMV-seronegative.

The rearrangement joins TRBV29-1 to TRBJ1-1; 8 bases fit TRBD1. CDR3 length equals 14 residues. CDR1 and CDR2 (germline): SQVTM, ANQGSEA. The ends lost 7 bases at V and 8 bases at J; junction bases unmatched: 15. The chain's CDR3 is CSGLPRDRTQEAFF. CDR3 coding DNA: TGCAGCGGTCTACCCCGGGACAGGACCCAGGAAGCTTTCTTT.

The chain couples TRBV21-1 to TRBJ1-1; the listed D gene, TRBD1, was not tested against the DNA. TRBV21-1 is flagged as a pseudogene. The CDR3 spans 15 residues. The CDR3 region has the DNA TGTGCCAGCAGCGGGGGGACAGGGGGGAACACTGAAGCTTTCTTT. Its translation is CASSGGTGGNTEAFF.

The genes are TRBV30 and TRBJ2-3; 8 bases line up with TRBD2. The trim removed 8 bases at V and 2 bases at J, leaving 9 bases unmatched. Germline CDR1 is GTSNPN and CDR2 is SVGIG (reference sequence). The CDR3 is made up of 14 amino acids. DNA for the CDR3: TGTGCCAGACAAAGGCGGGGGGTCACAGATACGCAGTATTTT. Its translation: CARQRRGVTDTQYF.

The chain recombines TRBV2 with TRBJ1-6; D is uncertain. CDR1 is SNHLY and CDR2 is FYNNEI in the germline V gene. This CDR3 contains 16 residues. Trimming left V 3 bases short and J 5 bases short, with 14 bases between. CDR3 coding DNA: TGTGCCAGCAGTGATCTAAGGGAGGGAAATAATTCACCCCTCCACTTT. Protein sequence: CASSDLREGNNSPLHF. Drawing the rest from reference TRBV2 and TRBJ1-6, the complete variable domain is EPEVTQTPSHQVTQMGQEVILRCVPISNHLYFYWYRQILGQKVEFLVSFYNNEISEKSEIFDDQFSVERPDGSNFTLKIRSTKLEDSAMYFCASSDLREGNNSPLHFGNGTRLTVT.

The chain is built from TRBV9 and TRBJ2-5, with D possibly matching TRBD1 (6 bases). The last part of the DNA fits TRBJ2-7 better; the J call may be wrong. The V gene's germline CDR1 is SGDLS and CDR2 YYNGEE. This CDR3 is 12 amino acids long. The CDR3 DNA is TGTGCCAGCAGCATACAGGGTGGCGAGCAGTACTTC. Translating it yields CASSIQGGEQYF.

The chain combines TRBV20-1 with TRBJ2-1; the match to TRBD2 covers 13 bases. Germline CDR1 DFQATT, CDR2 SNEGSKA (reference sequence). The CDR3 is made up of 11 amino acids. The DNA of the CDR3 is TGCAGCGGACTAGCGGGAGCTGAGCAGTTCTTC. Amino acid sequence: CSGLAGAEQFF.

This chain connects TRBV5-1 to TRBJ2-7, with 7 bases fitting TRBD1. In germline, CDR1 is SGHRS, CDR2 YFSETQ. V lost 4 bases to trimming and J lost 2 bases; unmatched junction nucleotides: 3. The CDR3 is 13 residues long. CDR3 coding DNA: TGCGCCAGCAGCCTGGACAGGCCCTACGAGCAGTACTTC. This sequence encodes CASSLDRPYEQYF.

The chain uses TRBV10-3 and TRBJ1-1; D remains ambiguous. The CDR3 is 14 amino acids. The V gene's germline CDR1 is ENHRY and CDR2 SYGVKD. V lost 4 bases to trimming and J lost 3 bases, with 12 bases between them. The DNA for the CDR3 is TGTGCCATCAGTGTGGGTCCGAGGGACACTGAAGCTTTCTTT. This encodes CAISVGPRDTEAFF.

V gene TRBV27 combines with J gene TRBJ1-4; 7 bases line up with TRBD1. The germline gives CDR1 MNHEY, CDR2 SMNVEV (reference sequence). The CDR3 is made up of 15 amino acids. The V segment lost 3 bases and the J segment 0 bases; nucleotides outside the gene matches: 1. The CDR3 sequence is CASSFGTATNEKLFF. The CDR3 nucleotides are TGTGCCAGCAGTTTCGGGACAGCAACTAATGAAAAACTGTTTTTT.

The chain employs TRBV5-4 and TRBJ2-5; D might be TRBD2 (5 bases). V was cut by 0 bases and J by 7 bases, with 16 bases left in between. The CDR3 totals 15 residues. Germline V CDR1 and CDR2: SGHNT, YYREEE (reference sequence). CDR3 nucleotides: TGTGCCAGCAGCTTGGCGGGAATGAGTGGAGGGACCCAGTACTTC. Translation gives CASSLAGMSGGTQYF.

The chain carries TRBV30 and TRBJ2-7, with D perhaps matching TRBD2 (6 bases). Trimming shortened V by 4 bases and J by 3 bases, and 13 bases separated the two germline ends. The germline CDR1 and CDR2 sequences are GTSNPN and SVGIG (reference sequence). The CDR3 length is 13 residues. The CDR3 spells CAWTRGKLYEQYF. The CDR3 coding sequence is TGTGCCTGGACCCGGGGGAAGCTCTACGAGCAGTACTTC.

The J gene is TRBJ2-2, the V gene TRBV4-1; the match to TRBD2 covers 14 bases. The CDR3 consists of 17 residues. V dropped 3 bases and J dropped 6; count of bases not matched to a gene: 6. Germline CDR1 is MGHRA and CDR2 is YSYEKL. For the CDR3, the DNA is TGCGCCAGCAGCCATCTGGGACTAGCGGGAGACGCCGGGGAGCTGTTTTTT. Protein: CASSHLGLAGDAGELFF.

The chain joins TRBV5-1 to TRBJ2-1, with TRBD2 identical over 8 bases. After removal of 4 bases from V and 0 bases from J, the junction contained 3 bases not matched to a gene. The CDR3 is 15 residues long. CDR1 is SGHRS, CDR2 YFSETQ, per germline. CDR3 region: CASSGLAGSYNEQFF. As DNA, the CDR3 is TGCGCCAGCAGCGGGCTAGCGGGCTCCTACAATGAGCAGTTCTTC.

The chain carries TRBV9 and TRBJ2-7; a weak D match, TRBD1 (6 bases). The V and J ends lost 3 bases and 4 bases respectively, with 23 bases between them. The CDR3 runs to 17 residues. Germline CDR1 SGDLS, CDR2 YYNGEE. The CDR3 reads CASSASGTPHGAYEQYF. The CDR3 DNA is TGTGCCAGCAGCGCGTCGGGGACACCTCACGGGGCTTACGAGCAGTACTTC.

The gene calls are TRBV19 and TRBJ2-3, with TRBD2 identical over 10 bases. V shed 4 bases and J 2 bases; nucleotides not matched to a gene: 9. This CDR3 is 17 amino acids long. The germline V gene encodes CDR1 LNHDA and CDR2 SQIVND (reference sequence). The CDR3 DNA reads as TGTGCCAGTAGTAGGGGAGGACTAGCGGACTACACAGATACGCAGTATTTT. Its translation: CASSRGGLADYTDTQYF.

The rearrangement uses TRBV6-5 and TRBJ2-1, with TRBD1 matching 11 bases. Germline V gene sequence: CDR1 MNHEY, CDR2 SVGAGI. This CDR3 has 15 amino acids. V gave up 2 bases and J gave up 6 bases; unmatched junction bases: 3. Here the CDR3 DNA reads TGTGCCAGCAGTTACGATGGGACAGGGGGCAATGAGCAGTTCTTC. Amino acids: CASSYDGTGGNEQFF.

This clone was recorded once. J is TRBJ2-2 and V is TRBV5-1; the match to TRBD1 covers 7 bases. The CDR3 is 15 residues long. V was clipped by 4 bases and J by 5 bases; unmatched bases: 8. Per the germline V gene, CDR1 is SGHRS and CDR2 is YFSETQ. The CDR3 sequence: CASSDGTAPTGELFF. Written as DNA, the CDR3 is TGCGCCAGCAGCGACGGGACAGCCCCGACCGGGGAGCTGTTTTTT.

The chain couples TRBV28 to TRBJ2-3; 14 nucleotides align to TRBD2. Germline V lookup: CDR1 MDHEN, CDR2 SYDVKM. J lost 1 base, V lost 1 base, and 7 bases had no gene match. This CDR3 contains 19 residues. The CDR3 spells CASSLSGLAGAMGTDTQYF. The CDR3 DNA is TGTGCCAGCAGTTTATCGGGACTAGCGGGGGCAATGGGCACAGATACGCAGTATTTT.

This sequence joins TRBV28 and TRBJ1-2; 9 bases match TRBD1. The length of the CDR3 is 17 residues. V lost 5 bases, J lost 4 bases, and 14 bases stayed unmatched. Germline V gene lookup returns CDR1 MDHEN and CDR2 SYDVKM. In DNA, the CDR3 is TGTGCCAGCAGTGGTACCGGGACAGGGTTTTTGCGCTATGGCTACACCTTC. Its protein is CASSGTGTGFLRYGYTF.

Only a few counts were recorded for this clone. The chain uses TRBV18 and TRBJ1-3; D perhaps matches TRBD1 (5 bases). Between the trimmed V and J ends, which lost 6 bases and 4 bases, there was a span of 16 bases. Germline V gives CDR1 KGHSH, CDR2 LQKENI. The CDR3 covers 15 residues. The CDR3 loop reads CASSLQTARGNTIYF. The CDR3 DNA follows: TGTGCCAGCTCCCTACAGACAGCGCGGGGAAACACCATATATTTT.